These T cell receptor beta chains were read from a single sample in a study of blood T cell repertoires in COVID-19. Libraries were prepared by immunoSEQ multiplex PCR; TCRdb keeps only in-frame clonotypes and omits some of them. In the table there are some 250,000 clones, roughly 86% of which are singletons. The specimen sequenced was peripheral blood. The receptors stem from a woman aged 60 to 75 with COVID-19, enrolled during active disease. Both conserved end residues are trimmed from each CDR3.

v_call	j_call	cdr3_aa
TRBV28	TRBJ2-1	ASKGWAGGSYNEQF
TRBV7-9	TRBJ1-6	ASSSPSGTGGESPLH
TRBV23-1	TRBJ1-2	ASRGKWTGGNCYT
TRBV19	TRBJ2-3	ASSIGGGAGDTQY
TRBV19	TRBJ1-5	ASSIGTVSNQPQH
TRBV2	TRBJ1-2	ASSEAAGTVNYGYT
TRBV9	TRBJ2-3	ASSARERRTDTQY
TRBV7-9	TRBJ2-1	ASSLRGTGTSGSGEQF
TRBV5-4	TRBJ1-3	ASSLSGAIFGNTIY
TRBV15	TRBJ2-5	ATSAGLAEETQY
TRBV19	TRBJ2-2	ASSISDSYTGELF
TRBV5-5	TRBJ1-5	ASSVQAYSNQPQH
TRBV18	TRBJ1-1	ASSRVEGQNTEAF
TRBV28	TRBJ1-1	ASSVQQGYTEAF
TRBV14	TRBJ1-2	ASSQDQGSYGYT
TRBV30	TRBJ1-5	AWNGQGNQPQH
TRBV6-5	TRBJ1-1	ACNRVNTEAF
TRBV5-6	TRBJ1-1	ASNFRTGTMNTEAF
TRBV6-2/TRBV6-3	TRBJ1-2	ASSPLRINYGYT
TRBV5-5	TRBJ2-2	ASSPWGEGELF
TRBV6-5	TRBJ1-2	ASSLGGAGNYGYT
TRBV4-3	TRBJ1-1	ASSQESRAQNTEAF
TRBV10-3	TRBJ1-6	AISEKGGGSYNSPLH
TRBV12-3/TRBV12-4	TRBJ1-2	ASGNQGYYGYT
TRBV15	TRBJ2-1	ATSRASNEQF
TRBV12-3/TRBV12-4	TRBJ1-2	ASSTTGSYGYT
TRBV21-1	TRBJ2-3	ASSSPLALAGEEGLKPGRDTQY
TRBV19	TRBJ1-1	ASSARQENTEAF
TRBV9	TRBJ1-5	ASSPPLGQGDSNQPQH
TRBV5-4	TRBJ2-4	ASSLAGGGAKNIQY
TRBV2	TRBJ2-2	ASSETRATGELF
TRBV6-2/TRBV6-3	TRBJ1-5	ASSYLRGGPRSNQPQH
TRBV6-6	TRBJ1-2	ASNSPGQKTDGYT
TRBV6-5	TRBJ1-5	ASSSTNSNQPQH
TRBV9	TRBJ2-3	ASSVSWREGGIGTQY
TRBV5-6	TRBJ2-3	ASSARHKQGADTQY
TRBV28	TRBJ1-5	ASSLPTSIFRQYYSNQPQH
TRBV11-2	TRBJ2-7	ASSQNWDSNYEQY
TRBV5-1	TRBJ2-1	ASSGGLVPGDEQF
TRBV7-3	TRBJ1-1	ASRRDSLMNTEAF
TRBV28	TRBJ2-3	ASSFWGTRTDTQY
TRBV12-5	TRBJ2-5	ASGLGALGTQY
TRBV2	TRBJ1-1	ASSEGYTRNTEAF
TRBV5-1	TRBJ2-7	ASSFGGRALEQY
TRBV5-6	TRBJ1-3	ASRKMGGGSGNTIY
TRBV4-1	TRBJ1-1	ASSLNRQGFGKDTEAF
TRBV18	TRBJ1-5	ASSPPGTGNQPQH
TRBV21-1	TRBJ1-3	ASSTKKGAKGNTIY
TRBV6-5	TRBJ1-5	ASNSGFNQPQH
TRBV2	TRBJ1-1	ASSDTRHTEAF
TRBV5-3	TRBJ1-1	ARSFRGAQTEAF
TRBV7-9	TRBJ1-1	ASSLGRLRPLNTEAF
TRBV25-1	TRBJ2-3	ASSEPGGRTDTQY
TRBV6-5	TRBJ1-3	ASRGSAGNTIY
TRBV7-9	TRBJ2-7	ASSASGTGEREQY
TRBV19	TRBJ1-2	ASTPGQGTNYGYT
TRBV27	TRBJ1-6	ASSFSRSYNSPLH
TRBV9	TRBJ2-3	ASSVVSGGTDTQY
TRBV29-1	TRBJ1-2	STRRPNYGYT